This T cell receptor (beta chain) was obtained from a study of blood T cell repertoires in COVID-19. CDR1 is SGHNT and CDR2 is YYREEE in the germline V gene (reference sequence). The CDR3 length is 15 residues. The junction had 5 bases not matched to a gene; V was cut back by 2 bases and J by 4 bases. TCRdb keeps only in-frame clones here, not all; method: immunoSEQ multiplex PCR. The sample holds about 160,000 clones, roughly 88% seen once. This receptor was obtained from a woman older than 75 with active or convalescent COVID-19. Material for sequencing was peripheral blood. The V gene is TRBV5-4, the J gene TRBJ1-1, with TRBD1 matching 10 bases. Written as DNA, the CDR3 is TGTGCCAGCAGCTTAAGGACAGGGGGTGTCACTGAAGCTTTCTTT. This sequence encodes CASSLRTGGVTEAFF.